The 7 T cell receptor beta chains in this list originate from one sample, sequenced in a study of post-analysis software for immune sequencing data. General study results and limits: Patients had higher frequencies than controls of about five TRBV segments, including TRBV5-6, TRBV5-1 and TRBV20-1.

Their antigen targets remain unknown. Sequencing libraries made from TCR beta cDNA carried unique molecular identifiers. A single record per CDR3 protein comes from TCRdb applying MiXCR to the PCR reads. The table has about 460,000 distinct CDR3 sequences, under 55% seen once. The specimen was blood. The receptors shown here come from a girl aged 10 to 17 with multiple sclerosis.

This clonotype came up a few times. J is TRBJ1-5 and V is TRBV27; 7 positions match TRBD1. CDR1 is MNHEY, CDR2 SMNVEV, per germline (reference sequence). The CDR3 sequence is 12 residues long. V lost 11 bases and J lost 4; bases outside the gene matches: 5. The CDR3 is CARQGINQPQHF. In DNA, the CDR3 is TGTGCCCGACAGGGAATAAATCAGCCCCAGCATTTT.

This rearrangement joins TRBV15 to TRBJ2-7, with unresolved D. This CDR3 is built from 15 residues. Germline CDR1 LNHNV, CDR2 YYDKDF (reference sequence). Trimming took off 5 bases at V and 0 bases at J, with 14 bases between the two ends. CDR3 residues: CATSGRPAYSYEQYF. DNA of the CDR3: TGTGCCACCAGCGGACGGCCGGCCTACTCCTACGAGCAGTACTTC.

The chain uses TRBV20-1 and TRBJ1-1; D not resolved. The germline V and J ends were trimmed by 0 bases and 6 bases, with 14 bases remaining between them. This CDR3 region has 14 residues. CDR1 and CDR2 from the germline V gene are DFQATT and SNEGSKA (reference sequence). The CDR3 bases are TGCAGTGCTAGAGAAGGCCCGGCGGTGGCTGAAGCTTTCTTT. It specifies CSAREGPAVAEAFF.

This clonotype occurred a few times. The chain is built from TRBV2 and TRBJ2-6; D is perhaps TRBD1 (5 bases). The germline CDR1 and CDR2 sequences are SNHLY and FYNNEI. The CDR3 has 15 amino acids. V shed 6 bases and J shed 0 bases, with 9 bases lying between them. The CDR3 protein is CASRRQGSGANVLTF. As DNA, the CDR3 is TGTGCCAGCAGACGGCAGGGCTCTGGGGCCAACGTCCTGACTTTC. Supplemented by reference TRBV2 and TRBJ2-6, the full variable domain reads EPEVTQTPSHQVTQMGQEVILRCVPISNHLYFYWYRQILGQKVEFLVSFYNNEISEKSEIFDDQFSVERPDGSNFTLKIRSTKLEDSAMYFCASRRQGSGANVLTFGAGSRLTVL.

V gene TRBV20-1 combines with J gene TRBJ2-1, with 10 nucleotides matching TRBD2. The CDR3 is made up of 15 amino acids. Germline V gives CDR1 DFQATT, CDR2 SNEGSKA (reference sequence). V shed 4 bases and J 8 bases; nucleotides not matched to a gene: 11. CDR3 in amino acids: CSAKDVAGGWDEQFF. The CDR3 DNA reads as TGCAGTGCTAAAGATGTAGCGGGAGGTTGGGATGAGCAGTTCTTC.

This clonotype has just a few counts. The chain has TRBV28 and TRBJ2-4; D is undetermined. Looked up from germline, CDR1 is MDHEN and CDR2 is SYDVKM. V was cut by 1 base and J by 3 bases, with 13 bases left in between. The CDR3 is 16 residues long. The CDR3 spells CASSLFRTYYKNIQYF. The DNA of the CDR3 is TGTGCCAGCAGTTTATTCCGGACCTACTACAAAAACATTCAGTACTTC.

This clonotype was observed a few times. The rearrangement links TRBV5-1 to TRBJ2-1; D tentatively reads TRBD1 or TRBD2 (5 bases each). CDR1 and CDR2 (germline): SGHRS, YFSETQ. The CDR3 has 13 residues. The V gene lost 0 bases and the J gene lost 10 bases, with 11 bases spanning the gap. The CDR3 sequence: CASSLGGRDEQFF. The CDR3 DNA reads TGCGCCAGCAGCTTGGGGGGCAGGGACGAGCAGTTCTTC.